A selection of T cell receptor beta chains follows, all from one sample in a study of shared clonotypes between healthy human individuals. Assay used: immunoSEQ multiplex PCR; TCRdb lists only in-frame clones, some missing. The data show about 750,000 clones, nearly 95% seen once. The sample comprised naive CD8+ T cells sorted from blood. The source of these receptors is a man aged 30 to 45 in good health. Both conserved end residues are part of each CDR3. A D gene is named only where the DNA matches it firmly. Rows may omit the clone size; those that give it use once, few, many or a size class.

j_call,cdr3_length,clone_size,v_call,d_call,cdr3_aa,cdr3_nt
TRBJ2-4,16,-,TRBV6-6,-,CASSPSPPAGSNIQYF,TGTGCCAGCAGTCCCTCTCCGCCAGCCGGGTCAAACATTCAGTACTTC
TRBJ1-3,16,-,TRBV2,-,CASRDPRVTSGNTIYF,TGTGCCAGCAGGGATCCCCGGGTCACCTCTGGAAACACCATATATTTT
TRBJ2-7,15,-,TRBV7-9,-,CASSSTGHRVYEQYF,TGTGCCAGCAGCTCGACGGGACATCGGGTCTACGAGCAGTACTTC
TRBJ2-7,13,-,TRBV5-4,-,CASSSGQSYEQYF,TGTGCCAGCAGCTCCGGACAGAGCTACGAGCAGTACTTC
TRBJ2-7,15,-,TRBV16,TRBD2,CASSQGASGTYEQYF,TGTGCCAGCAGCCAAGGGGCTAGCGGCACCTACGAGCAGTACTTC
TRBJ2-7,16,-,TRBV27,TRBD1,CASSLHPWQGAYEQYF,TGTGCCAGCAGTCTCCATCCGTGGCAGGGGGCCTACGAGCAGTACTTC
TRBJ1-4,14,-,TRBV4-1,-,CASSQEAGDEKLFF,TGCGCCAGCAGCCAAGAGGCAGGGGATGAAAAACTGTTTTTT
TRBJ2-5,16,-,TRBV7-6,TRBD2,CASSLGTSGIGETQYF,TGTGCCAGCAGCTTAGGAACTAGCGGGATTGGAGAGACCCAGTACTTC
TRBJ2-1,14,-,TRBV5-6,-,CASSSGVVYNEQFF,TGTGCCAGCAGCTCGGGAGTGGTTTACAATGAGCAGTTCTTC
TRBJ2-7,13,-,TRBV11-2,-,CASSLVLRAEQYF,TGTGCCAGCAGCTTAGTTTTGAGGGCCGAGCAGTACTTC
TRBJ1-5,14,-,TRBV11-2,-,CASSLGPSNQPQHF,TGTGCCAGCAGCTTAGGCCCTAGCAATCAGCCCCAGCATTTT
TRBJ2-7,18,once,TRBV4-1,TRBD2,CASSQASGSGRPNYEQYF,TGCGCCAGCAGCCAGGCCTCGGGTAGCGGGAGGCCGAATTACGAGCAGTACTTC
TRBJ2-1,17,-,TRBV27,-,CASSRWSAGTSYNEQFF,TGTGCCAGCAGTCGTTGGTCAGCGGGTACCTCCTACAATGAGCAGTTCTTC
TRBJ2-7,14,-,TRBV11-2,-,CASSLRGFMDEQYF,TGTGCCAGCAGCTTAAGGGGGTTCATGGACGAGCAGTACTTC
TRBJ2-5,14,-,TRBV7-9,-,CASSTQKQQETQYF,TGTGCCAGCAGCACGCAGAAACAGCAAGAGACCCAGTACTTC
TRBJ1-5,15,-,TRBV6-6,-,CASSPQGLSNQPQHF,TGTGCCAGCAGTCCCCAGGGCCTTAGCAATCAGCCCCAGCATTTT
TRBJ1-1,14,-,TRBV27,-,CASSPPGLNTEAFF,TGTGCCAGCAGTCCGCCAGGTCTGAACACTGAAGCTTTCTTT
TRBJ2-1,15,once,TRBV7-2,-,CASSLLHGSYNEQFF,TGTGCCAGCAGCTTATTACACGGCTCCTACAATGAGCAGTTCTTC
TRBJ1-1,13,-,TRBV9,-,CASSVVRSAEAFF,TGTGCCAGCAGCGTAGTCCGTTCGGCTGAAGCTTTCTTT
TRBJ2-3,17,-,TRBV9,TRBD2,CASSVATSGESTDTQYF,TGTGCCAGCAGCGTAGCTACTAGCGGGGAAAGCACAGATACGCAGTATTTT
TRBJ2-5,9,-,TRBV28,-,CASGETQYF,TGTGCCAGCGGGGAGACCCAGTACTTC
TRBJ2-7,12,-,TRBV11-2,-,CASRSLLYEQYF,TGTGCCAGCCGATCGCTCCTCTACGAGCAGTACTTC
TRBJ1-5,14,-,TRBV15,-,CATSRETRNQPQHF,TGTGCCACCAGCAGAGAAACACGGAATCAGCCCCAGCATTTT
TRBJ2-5,15,-,TRBV4-1,TRBD1,CASSHRDRVVETQYF,TGCGCCAGCAGCCACCGGGACAGGGTGGTGGAGACCCAGTACTTC
TRBJ2-1,11,-,TRBV6-5,TRBD1,CASNRGGHEFF,TGTGCCAGCAACAGGGGTGGTCATGAGTTCTTC
TRBJ2-7,14,-,TRBV2,TRBD1,CASFGTGDSYEQYF,TGTGCCAGCTTCGGGACAGGGGACTCCTACGAGCAGTACTTC
TRBJ2-1,14,-,TRBV2,-,CASSEAHESNEQFF,TGTGCCAGCAGTGAAGCACATGAAAGCAATGAGCAGTTCTTC